The T cell receptor beta chain under discussion was sequenced for a study of blood T cell repertoires in COVID-19. Germline V lookup: CDR1 SNHLY, CDR2 FYNNEI. V lost 8 bases to trimming and J lost 4 bases, with 19 bases between them. This CDR3 spans 15 amino acids. In the original processing: Scientists estimated how many nucleated cells there were by amplifying reference gene primers. TCRdb's copy holds only in-frame clones and misses some; the assay was immunoSEQ multiplex PCR. Clonal size and the V and J genes are those of that table, whereas D and trimming came from the DNA. This table has 190,000 or so clones, about 86% appearing once.

This rearrangement joins TRBV2 to TRBJ2-3, with D possibly matching TRBD1 (6 bases). This clonotype originated in a woman in her late teens or twenties who had recovered from COVID-19. Sequencing used peripheral blood. CDR3 sequence: CASEYRASPADTQYF. The CDR3 DNA follows: TGTGCCAGCGAATACAGGGCGTCCCCAGCAGATACGCAGTATTTT.